These T cell receptor beta chains were read from a single sample in a study of cytomegalovirus exposure and HLA in healthy donors. Sequencing was performed with immunoSEQ multiplex PCR; in TCRdb, only in-frame clones are kept and a portion is missing. Among some 150,000 clones, approximately 59% were seen once, and the ten largest hold over 2.5%. What was sequenced was PBMCs. The receptor set was obtained from a man aged 35 to 55 in good health and CMV-seronegative. Each CDR3 is given with its conserved first and last residue. The D gene is left open where the match is weak. The size of a clone is reported for some rows only, either as once, few or many, or as a class for expanded clones.

V gene: TRBV25-1; D gene: TRBD2; clone size: few; J gene: TRBJ2-1; CDR3 protein: CASIPAGGYNEQFF; CDR3 DNA: TGTGCCAGCATCCCAGCGGGAGGGTACAATGAGCAGTTCTTC
V gene: TRBV7-6; D gene: TRBD1; clone size: .; J gene: TRBJ1-3; CDR3 protein: CASSPGQGPGNTIYF; CDR3 DNA: TGTGCCAGCAGCCCGGGACAGGGCCCTGGAAACACCATATATTTT
V gene: TRBV29-1; D gene: .; clone size: once; J gene: TRBJ1-1; CDR3 protein: CSVGLQPNTEAFF; CDR3 DNA: TGCAGCGTTGGATTACAGCCGAACACTGAAGCTTTCTTT
V gene: TRBV6-1; D gene: .; clone size: few; J gene: TRBJ1-3; CDR3 protein: CASSDVGNTIYF; CDR3 DNA: TGTGCCAGCAGTGACGTCGGAAACACCATATATTTT
V gene: TRBV2; D gene: .; clone size: .; J gene: TRBJ2-7; CDR3 protein: CASSRDMSYEQYF; CDR3 DNA: TGTGCCAGCAGCCGGGACATGTCCTACGAGCAGTACTTC
V gene: TRBV7-2; D gene: .; clone size: .; J gene: TRBJ1-2; CDR3 protein: CASSLSLQGKGYGYTF; CDR3 DNA: TGTGCCAGCAGCTTATCCCTTCAGGGAAAGGGATATGGCTACACCTTC
V gene: TRBV29-1; D gene: TRBD1; clone size: .; J gene: TRBJ2-1; CDR3 protein: CSVGGGQSSYNEQFF; CDR3 DNA: TGCAGCGTAGGGGGCGGACAGAGCTCCTACAATGAGCAGTTCTTC
V gene: TRBV6-5; D gene: TRBD2; clone size: .; J gene: TRBJ2-4; CDR3 protein: CASSYSGSGINSQYF; CDR3 DNA: TGTGCCAGCAGTTACTCGGGAAGCGGGATTAACAGTCAGTACTTC
V gene: TRBV6-1; D gene: .; clone size: .; J gene: TRBJ2-7; CDR3 protein: CASSVSGTSSYEQYF; CDR3 DNA: TGTGCCAGCAGTGTATCCGGGACAAGCTCCTACGAGCAGTACTTC
V gene: TRBV2; D gene: TRBD2; clone size: .; J gene: TRBJ2-2; CDR3 protein: CASSSSGTNTGELFF; CDR3 DNA: TGTGCCAGCAGTTCTAGCGGGACGAACACCGGGGAGCTGTTTTTT
V gene: TRBV6-6; D gene: .; clone size: few; J gene: TRBJ1-3; CDR3 protein: CASSYLTGNTIYF; CDR3 DNA: TGTGCCAGCAGTTACCTAACTGGAAACACCATATATTTT
V gene: TRBV6-5; D gene: .; clone size: few; J gene: TRBJ1-3; CDR3 protein: CASSYRPGGSGNTIYF; CDR3 DNA: TGTGCCAGCAGTTACCGCCCAGGAGGCTCTGGAAACACCATATATTTT
V gene: TRBV5-1; D gene: .; clone size: .; J gene: TRBJ1-2; CDR3 protein: CASSLGVEGYTF; CDR3 DNA: TGCGCCAGCAGCTTAGGGGTAGAGGGCTACACCTTC
V gene: TRBV5-4; D gene: TRBD1; clone size: .; J gene: TRBJ2-7; CDR3 protein: CASKPDRWAYEQYF; CDR3 DNA: TGTGCCAGCAAACCGGACAGGTGGGCCTACGAGCAGTACTTC